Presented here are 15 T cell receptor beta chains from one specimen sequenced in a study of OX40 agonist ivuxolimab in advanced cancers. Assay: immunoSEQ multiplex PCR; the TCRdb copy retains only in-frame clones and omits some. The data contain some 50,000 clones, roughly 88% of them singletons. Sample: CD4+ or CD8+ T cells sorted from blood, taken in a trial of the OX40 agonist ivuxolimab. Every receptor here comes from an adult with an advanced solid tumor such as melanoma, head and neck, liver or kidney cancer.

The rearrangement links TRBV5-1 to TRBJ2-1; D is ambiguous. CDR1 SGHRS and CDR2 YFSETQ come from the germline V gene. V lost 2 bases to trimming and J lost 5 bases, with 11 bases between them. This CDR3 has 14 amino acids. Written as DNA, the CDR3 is TGCGCCAGCAGCTTACTGACGGCTAACAATGAGCAGTTCTTC. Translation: CASSLLTANNEQFF.

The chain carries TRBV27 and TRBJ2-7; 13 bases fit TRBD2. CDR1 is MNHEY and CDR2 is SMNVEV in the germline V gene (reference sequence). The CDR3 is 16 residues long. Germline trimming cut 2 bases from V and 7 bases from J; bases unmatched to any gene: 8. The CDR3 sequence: CASSLIGLAGAFEQYF. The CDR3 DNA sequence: TGTGCCAGCAGTTTAATAGGACTAGCGGGGGCCTTTGAGCAGTACTTC.

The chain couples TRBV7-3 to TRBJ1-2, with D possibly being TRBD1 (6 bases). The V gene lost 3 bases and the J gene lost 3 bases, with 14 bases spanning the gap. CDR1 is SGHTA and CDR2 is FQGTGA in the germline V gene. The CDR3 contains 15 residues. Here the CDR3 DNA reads TGTGCCAGCAGCTTTATGCGGGGGGCAGACTATGGCTACACCTTC. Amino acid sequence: CASSFMRGADYGYTF.

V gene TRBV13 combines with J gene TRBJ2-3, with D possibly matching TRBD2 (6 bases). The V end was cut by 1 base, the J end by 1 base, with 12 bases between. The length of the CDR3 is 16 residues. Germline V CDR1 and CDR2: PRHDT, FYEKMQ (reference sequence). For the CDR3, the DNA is TGTGCCAGCAGCTTAGCTAGCGAGTGGGGCACAGATACGCAGTATTTT. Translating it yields CASSLASEWGTDTQYF.

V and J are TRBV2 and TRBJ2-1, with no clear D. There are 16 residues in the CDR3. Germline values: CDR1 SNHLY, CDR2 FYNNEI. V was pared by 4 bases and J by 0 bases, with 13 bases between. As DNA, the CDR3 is TGTGCCAGCAGTGTTTTTAGCACGAGCTCCTACAATGAGCAGTTCTTC. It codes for CASSVFSTSSYNEQFF.

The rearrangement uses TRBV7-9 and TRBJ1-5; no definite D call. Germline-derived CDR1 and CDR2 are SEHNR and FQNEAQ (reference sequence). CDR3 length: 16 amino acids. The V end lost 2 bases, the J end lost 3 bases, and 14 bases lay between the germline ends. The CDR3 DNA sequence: TGTGCCAGCAGCTTAAGTCGCGGGTCGGACAATCAGCCCCAGCATTTT. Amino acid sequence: CASSLSRGSDNQPQHF.

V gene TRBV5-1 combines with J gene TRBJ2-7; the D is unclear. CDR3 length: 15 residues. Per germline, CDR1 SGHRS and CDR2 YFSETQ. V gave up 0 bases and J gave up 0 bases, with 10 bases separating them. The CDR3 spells CASSLVGQTSYEQYF. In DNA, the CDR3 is TGCGCCAGCAGCTTGGTCGGTCAGACCTCCTACGAGCAGTACTTC.

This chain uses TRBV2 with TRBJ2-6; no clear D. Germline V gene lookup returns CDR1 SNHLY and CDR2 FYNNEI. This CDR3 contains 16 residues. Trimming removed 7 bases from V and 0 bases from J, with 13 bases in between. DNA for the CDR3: TGTGCCAGCACCGAGGTCCTCCTCTCTGGGGCCAACGTCCTGACTTTC. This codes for CASTEVLLSGANVLTF.

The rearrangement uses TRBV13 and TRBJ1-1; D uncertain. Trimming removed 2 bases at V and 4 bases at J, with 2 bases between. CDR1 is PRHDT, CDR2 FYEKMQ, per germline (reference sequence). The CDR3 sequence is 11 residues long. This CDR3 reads CASSLITEAFF. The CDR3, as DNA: TGTGCCAGCAGCTTAATCACTGAAGCTTTCTTT.

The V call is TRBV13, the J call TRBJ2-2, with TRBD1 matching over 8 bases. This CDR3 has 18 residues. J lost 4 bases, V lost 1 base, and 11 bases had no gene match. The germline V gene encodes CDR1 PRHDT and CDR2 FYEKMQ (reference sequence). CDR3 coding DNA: TGTGCCAGCAGCTTAGCCCTCGGACAGGGTGACGGCACCGGGGAGCTGTTTTTT. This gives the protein CASSLALGQGDGTGELFF.

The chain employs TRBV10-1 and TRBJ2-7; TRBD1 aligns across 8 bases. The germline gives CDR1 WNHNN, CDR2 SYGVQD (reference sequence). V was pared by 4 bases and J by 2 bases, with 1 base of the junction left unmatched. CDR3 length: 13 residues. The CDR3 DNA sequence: TGCGCCAGCAGTGGGGACAGGACCTACGAGCAGTACTTC. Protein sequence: CASSGDRTYEQYF.

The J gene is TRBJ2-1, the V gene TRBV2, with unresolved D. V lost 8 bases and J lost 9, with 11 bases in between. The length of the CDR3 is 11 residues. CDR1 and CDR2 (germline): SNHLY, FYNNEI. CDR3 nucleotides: TGTGCCAGCGGGCTATTTGGTGAGCAGTTCTTC. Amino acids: CASGLFGEQFF.

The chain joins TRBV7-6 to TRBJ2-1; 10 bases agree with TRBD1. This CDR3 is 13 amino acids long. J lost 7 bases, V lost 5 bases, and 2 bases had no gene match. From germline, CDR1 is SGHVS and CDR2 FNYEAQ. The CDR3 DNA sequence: TGTGCCAGCAGCACGGGACAGGGGAATGAGCAGTTCTTC. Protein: CASSTGQGNEQFF.

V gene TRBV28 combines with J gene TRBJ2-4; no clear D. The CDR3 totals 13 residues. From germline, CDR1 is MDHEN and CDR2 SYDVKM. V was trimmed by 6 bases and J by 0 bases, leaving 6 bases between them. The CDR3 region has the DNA TGTGCCAGCAGCTTTCTAGCCAAAAACATTCAGTACTTC. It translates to CASSFLAKNIQYF.

This CDR3 reads CASSSSTGSGNTIYF. The CDR3 nucleotides read TGTGCCAGCAGCTCCTCTACAGGGTCCGGAAACACCATATATTTT. The rearrangement uses TRBV7-9 and TRBJ1-3, with D possibly TRBD1 on 6 matching bases. V lost 4 bases and J lost 4, with 14 bases in between. In germline, CDR1 is SEHNR, CDR2 FQNEAQ (reference sequence). There are 15 residues in the CDR3.